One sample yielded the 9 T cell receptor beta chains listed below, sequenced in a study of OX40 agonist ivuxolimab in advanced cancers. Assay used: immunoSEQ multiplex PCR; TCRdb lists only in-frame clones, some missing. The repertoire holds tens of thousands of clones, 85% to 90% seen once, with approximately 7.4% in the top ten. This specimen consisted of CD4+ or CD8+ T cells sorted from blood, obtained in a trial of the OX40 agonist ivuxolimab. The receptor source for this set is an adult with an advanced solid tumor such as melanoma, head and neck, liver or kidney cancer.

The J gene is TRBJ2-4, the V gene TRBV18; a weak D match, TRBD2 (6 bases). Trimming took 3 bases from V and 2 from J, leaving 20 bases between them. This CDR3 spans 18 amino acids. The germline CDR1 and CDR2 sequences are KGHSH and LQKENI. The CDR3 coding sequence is TGTGCCAGCTCACCTAGGCGGGACCCCCGGGGAACCAAAAACATTCAGTACTTC. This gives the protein CASSPRRDPRGTKNIQYF.

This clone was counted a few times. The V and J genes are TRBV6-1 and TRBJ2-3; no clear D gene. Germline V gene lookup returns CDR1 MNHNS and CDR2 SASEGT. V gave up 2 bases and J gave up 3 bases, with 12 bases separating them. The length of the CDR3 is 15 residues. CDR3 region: CASSEKVEETDTQYF. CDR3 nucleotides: TGTGCCAGCAGTGAAAAGGTAGAGGAGACAGATACGCAGTATTTT.

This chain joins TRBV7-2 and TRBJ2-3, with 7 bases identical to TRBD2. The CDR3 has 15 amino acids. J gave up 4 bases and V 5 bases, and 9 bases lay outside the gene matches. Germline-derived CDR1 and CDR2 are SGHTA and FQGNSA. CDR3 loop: CASSPGGGGADTQYF. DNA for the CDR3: TGTGCCAGCAGCCCCGGCGGGGGAGGCGCAGATACGCAGTATTTT.

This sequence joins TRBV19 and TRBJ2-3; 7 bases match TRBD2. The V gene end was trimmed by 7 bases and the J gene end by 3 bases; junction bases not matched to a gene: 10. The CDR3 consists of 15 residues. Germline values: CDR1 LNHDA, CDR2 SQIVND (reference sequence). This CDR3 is CASTPFAGETDTQYF. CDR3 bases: TGTGCCAGTACCCCCTTCGCGGGAGAGACAGATACGCAGTATTTT. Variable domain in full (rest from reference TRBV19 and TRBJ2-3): DGGITQSPKYLFRKEGQNVTLSCEQNLNHDAMYWYRQDPGQGLRLIYYSQIVNDFQKGDIAEGYSVSREKKESFPLTVTSAQKNPTAFYLCASTPFAGETDTQYFGPGTRLTVL.

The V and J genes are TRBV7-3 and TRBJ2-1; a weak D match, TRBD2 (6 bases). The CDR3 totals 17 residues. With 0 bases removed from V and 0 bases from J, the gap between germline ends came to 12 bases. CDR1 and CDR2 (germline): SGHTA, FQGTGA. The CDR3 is CASSLTGGASSYNEQFF. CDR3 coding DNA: TGTGCCAGCAGCTTAACTGGAGGGGCAAGCTCCTACAATGAGCAGTTCTTC.

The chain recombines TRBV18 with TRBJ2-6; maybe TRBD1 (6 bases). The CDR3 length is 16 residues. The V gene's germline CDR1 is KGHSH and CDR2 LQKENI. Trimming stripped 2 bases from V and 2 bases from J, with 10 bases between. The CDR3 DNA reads TGTGCCAGCTCACCAGAAACAGGGCCTGGGGCCAACGTCCTGACTTTC. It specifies CASSPETGPGANVLTF. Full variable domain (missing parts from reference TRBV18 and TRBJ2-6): NAGVMQNPRHLVRRRGQEARLRCSPMKGHSHVYWYRQLPEEGLKFMVYLQKENIIDESGMPKERFSAEFPKEGPSILRIQQVVRGDSAAYFCASSPETGPGANVLTFGAGSRLTVL.

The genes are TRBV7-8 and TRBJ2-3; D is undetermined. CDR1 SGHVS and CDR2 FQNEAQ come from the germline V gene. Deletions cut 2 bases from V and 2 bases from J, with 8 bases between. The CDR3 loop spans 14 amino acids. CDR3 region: CASSLSTVTDTQYF. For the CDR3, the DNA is TGTGCCAGCAGCTTAAGCACAGTCACAGATACGCAGTATTTT.

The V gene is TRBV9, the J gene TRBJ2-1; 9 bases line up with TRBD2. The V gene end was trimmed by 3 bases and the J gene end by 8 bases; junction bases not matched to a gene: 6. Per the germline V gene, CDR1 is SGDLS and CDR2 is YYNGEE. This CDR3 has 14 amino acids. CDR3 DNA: TGTGCCAGCAGCGGTAGCGGGAGTATCGATGAGCAGTTCTTC. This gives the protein CASSGSGSIDEQFF.

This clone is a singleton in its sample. CDR3 residues: CASSLGGSYEKLFF. The CDR3 DNA reads as TGTGCCAGCAGCTTGGGAGGGAGTTACGAAAAACTGTTTTTT. The chain uses TRBV5-4 and TRBJ1-4, with D unclear. The CDR3 is 14 residues long. The ends were cut back, 0 bases at V and 8 bases at J, with 11 bases in the middle. Germline V gene sequence: CDR1 SGHNT, CDR2 YYREEE (reference sequence).